This T cell receptor (beta chain) was recorded in a study of T cell responses to AZD1222 COVID-19 vaccine. The sample holds one count of this clone. Germline V gene data show CDR1 as LNHNV and CDR2 as YYDKDF (reference sequence). Trimming pared 3 bases from V and 15 bases from J, leaving 9 bases between. This CDR3 region has 11 residues. Here immunoSEQ multiplex PCR was the method, and the copy in TCRdb shows in-frame clones only, minus some. The sample has 120,000 to 150,000 clones, roughly 90% seen once. The source of this sequence is an adult in good health. The V gene is TRBV15, the J gene TRBJ1-6; tentatively, D is TRBD1 (5 bases). This sample comprised peripheral blood, obtained on day 0 of AZD1222 vaccination. The CDR3, as DNA: TGTGCCACCAGCAGGGCCGGGGGCCTCCACTTT. This gives the protein CATSRAGGLHF.